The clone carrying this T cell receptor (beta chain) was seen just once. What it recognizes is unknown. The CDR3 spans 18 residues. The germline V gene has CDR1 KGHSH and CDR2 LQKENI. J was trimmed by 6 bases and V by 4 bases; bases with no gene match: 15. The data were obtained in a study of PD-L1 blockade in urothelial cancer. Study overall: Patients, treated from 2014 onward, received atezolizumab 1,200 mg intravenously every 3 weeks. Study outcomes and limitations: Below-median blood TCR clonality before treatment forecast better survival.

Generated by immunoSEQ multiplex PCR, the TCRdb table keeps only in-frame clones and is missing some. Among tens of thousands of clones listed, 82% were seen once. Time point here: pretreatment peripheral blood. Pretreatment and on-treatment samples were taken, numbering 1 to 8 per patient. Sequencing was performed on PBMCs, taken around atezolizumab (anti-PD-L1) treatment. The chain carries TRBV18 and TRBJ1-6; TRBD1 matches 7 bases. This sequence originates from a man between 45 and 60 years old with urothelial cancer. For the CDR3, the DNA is TGTGCCAGCTCACTACCTAAATCCGGGACAGCGCTTAATTCACCCCTCCACTTT. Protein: CASSLPKSGTALNSPLHF.